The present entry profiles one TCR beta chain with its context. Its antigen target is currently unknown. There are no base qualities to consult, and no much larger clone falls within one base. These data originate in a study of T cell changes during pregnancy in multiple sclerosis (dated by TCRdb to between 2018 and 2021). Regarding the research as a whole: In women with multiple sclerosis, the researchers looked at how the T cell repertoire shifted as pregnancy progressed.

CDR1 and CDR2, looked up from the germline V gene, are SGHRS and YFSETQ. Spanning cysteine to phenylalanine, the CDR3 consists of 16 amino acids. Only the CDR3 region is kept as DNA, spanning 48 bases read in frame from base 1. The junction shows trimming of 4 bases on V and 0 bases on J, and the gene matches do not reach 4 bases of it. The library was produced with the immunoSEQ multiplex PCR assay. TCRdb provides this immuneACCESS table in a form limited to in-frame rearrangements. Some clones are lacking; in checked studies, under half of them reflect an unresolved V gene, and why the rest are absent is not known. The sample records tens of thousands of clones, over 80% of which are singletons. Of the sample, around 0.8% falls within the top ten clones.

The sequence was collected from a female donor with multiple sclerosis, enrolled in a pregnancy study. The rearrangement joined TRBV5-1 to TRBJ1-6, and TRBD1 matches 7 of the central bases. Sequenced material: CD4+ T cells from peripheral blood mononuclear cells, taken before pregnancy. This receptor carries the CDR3 CASSAGQSSYNSPLHF. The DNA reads TGCGCCAGCAGCGCGGGACAGAGCTCCTATAATTCACCCCTCCACTTT.